This TCR beta chain was retrieved from a study of cytotoxic CD8 clonotypes in ibrutinib-treated CLL. At the level of the study: Among responders, 24 were partial and 2 complete; after median approximately 68 months, approximately 15 stayed remitted and some 12 progressed.

The planned depth of sequencing spanned 1 in 200,000 to 1 in 1 million T cells. Repertoires were generated with immunoSEQ multiplex PCR, while TCRdb's copy carries only in-frame clones and drops some. The sample records fewer than 300,000 clones, around 69% being singletons. The germline CDR1 and CDR2 sequences are MNHEY and SVGAGI. CDR3 length: 12 residues. Trimming cost V 7 bases and J 8 bases; bases outside gene matches: 7. The starting material was PBMCs, obtained at disease progression, from a patient treated with ibrutinib. The chain recombines TRBV6-5 with TRBJ1-2, with 7 bases matching TRBD1. The sequence was obtained from a human donor with chronic lymphocytic leukemia. CDR3 in DNA: TGTGCCAGCAATCGACAGGGAGAAGGCTACACCTTC. As protein: CASNRQGEGYTF.